Listed here are 19 T cell receptor beta chains from one sample, sequenced in a study of blood T cell repertoires in COVID-19. Generated by immunoSEQ multiplex PCR, the TCRdb table keeps only in-frame clones and is missing some. Among 340,000 or so clones, around 86% were seen once, and the ten largest hold 1%. Sequencing input: peripheral blood. The receptor set was obtained from a man in his fifties with active or convalescent COVID-19.

This clone was seen a few times. The chain links TRBV7-2 to TRBJ1-6, with 7 bases fitting TRBD1. The germline V gene has CDR1 SGHTA and CDR2 FQGNSA. The CDR3 length is 14 residues. Losses at the gene ends were 5 bases for V and 9 bases for J; bases not matched to a gene: 7. CDR3 amino acids: CASSRDPGGSPLHF. The CDR3 coding sequence is TGTGCCAGCAGCCGTGACCCAGGGGGTTCACCCCTCCACTTT.

The chain uses TRBV19 and TRBJ2-2; no definite D call. The CDR3 spans 15 residues. Germline V gene sequence: CDR1 LNHDA, CDR2 SQIVND (reference sequence). V gave up 1 base and J gave up 8 bases, with 14 bases separating them. This chain's CDR3 is CASSIAPLDRGELFF. For the CDR3, the DNA is TGTGCCAGTAGTATAGCTCCCCTAGATAGGGGGGAGCTGTTTTTT.

The V call is TRBV7-3, the J call TRBJ2-2; weak D call: TRBD2 (6 bases). Germline V gene lookup returns CDR1 SGHTA and CDR2 FQGTGA. The CDR3 has 14 residues. The germline V and J ends were trimmed by 4 bases and 2 bases, with 8 bases remaining between them. The CDR3 protein is CASSSGGNTGELFF. DNA of the CDR3: TGTGCCAGCAGCTCCGGGGGAAACACCGGGGAGCTGTTTTTT.

Concerning this clone itself: The same CDR3 can be traced to other DNA sequences in this sample. The genes are TRBV7-2 and TRBJ2-2; tentatively, D is TRBD2 (5 bases). CDR1 and CDR2 (germline): SGHTA, FQGNSA. Trimming removed 4 bases at V and 2 bases at J, with 8 bases between. The CDR3 has 14 amino acids. The CDR3 DNA is TGTGCCAGCAGCTACGGACTTAACACCGGGGAGCTGTTTTTT. Its protein is CASSYGLNTGELFF. The full variable domain, with the rest looked up from reference TRBV7-2 and TRBJ2-2, is GAGVSQSPSNKVTEKGKDVELRCDPISGHTALYWYRQSLGQGLEFLIYFQGNSAPDKSGLPSDRFSAERTGGSVSTLTIQRTQQEDSAVYLCASSYGLNTGELFFGEGSRLTVL.

This clone was seen a single time. The V and J genes are TRBV20-1 and TRBJ1-6; D is ambiguous. This CDR3 is built from 10 residues. Germline V gene data show CDR1 as DFQATT and CDR2 as SNEGSKA (reference sequence). V was pared by 8 bases and J by 7 bases, with 6 bases between. Here the CDR3 DNA reads TGCAGTCCGGGAAATTCACCCCTCCACTTT. Its translation is CSPGNSPLHF.

The table lists this clone with a few counts. This chain uses TRBV5-1 with TRBJ2-2; 12 nucleotides match TRBD1. The germline V gene encodes CDR1 SGHRS and CDR2 YFSETQ. After removal of 1 base from V and 3 bases from J, the junction contained 4 bases not matched to a gene. The CDR3 has 17 residues. The CDR3 sequence is CASSLWGQGADTGELFF. Written as DNA, the CDR3 is TGCGCCAGCAGCTTGTGGGGACAGGGGGCGGACACCGGGGAGCTGTTTTTT.

The chain combines TRBV12-3 or TRBV12-4 with TRBJ1-2; D call uncertain. CDR3 size: 13 residues. V dropped 5 bases and J dropped 5 bases, with 12 bases sitting between them. DNA of the CDR3: TGTGCCAGCAGTATAAAAGGACTTTATGGCTACACCTTC. Translated, it gives CASSIKGLYGYTF.

The rearrangement uses TRBV11-2 and TRBJ1-1; possibly TRBD1 for D (5 bases). The CDR3 sequence is 14 residues long. Between the trimmed V and J ends, which lost 5 bases and 7 bases, there was a span of 17 bases. Germline V gene data show CDR1 as SGHAT and CDR2 as FQNNGV. Written as DNA, the CDR3 is TGTGCCAGCAGCCTTGGAGCGGGGCCGCGTGAAGCTTTCTTT. Translation: CASSLGAGPREAFF.

The rearrangement uses TRBV4-2 and TRBJ1-1, with D perhaps TRBD1 (5 bases). The CDR3 runs to 18 residues. The V gene lost 1 base and the J gene lost 5 bases, with 23 bases spanning the gap. CDR1 is LGHNA and CDR2 is YNFKEQ in the germline V gene. In DNA form, the CDR3 reads TGTGCCAGCAGCCAAGTCAACCTGGCCGCCAAAGGGGCAACTGAAGCTTTCTTT. Translation gives CASSQVNLAAKGATEAFF.

This clone has only a few counts. The V call is TRBV29-1, the J call TRBJ1-1; D is possibly TRBD1 (6 bases). In germline, CDR1 is SQVTM, CDR2 ANQGSEA. Trimming took off 5 bases at V and 3 bases at J, with 16 bases between the two ends. There are 14 residues in the CDR3. Written as DNA, the CDR3 is TGCAGCGTTCAAACAGGGAATGGGCACACTGAAGCTTTCTTT. Translation: CSVQTGNGHTEAFF.

The V and J genes are TRBV19 and TRBJ2-1, with 7 nucleotides matching TRBD1. Unmatched junction bases numbered 7, after V lost 7 bases and J lost 4 bases. Germline V gene lookup returns CDR1 LNHDA and CDR2 SQIVND (reference sequence). This CDR3 is built from 14 residues. CDR3: CASKPGQSYNEQFF. The CDR3 bases are TGTGCCAGTAAGCCGGGACAGAGTTACAATGAGCAGTTCTTC.

A remark on this clone: The sample has other DNA sequences that encode this CDR3 too. The V gene is TRBV5-1, the J gene TRBJ2-3; D may be TRBD2 (6 bases). The CDR3 is made up of 15 amino acids. The germline CDR1 and CDR2 sequences are SGHRS and YFSETQ. Trimming removed 2 bases at V and 1 base at J, with 11 bases between. The CDR3 nucleotides are TGCGCCAGCAGCTTACTAGCCGGGGGCACAGATACGCAGTATTTT. This translates into CASSLLAGGTDTQYF.

The chain carries TRBV13 and TRBJ2-7, with 9 bases matching TRBD2. This CDR3 has 16 amino acids. The ends lost 4 bases at V and 2 bases at J; junction bases unmatched: 9. Germline V gene sequence: CDR1 PRHDT, CDR2 FYEKMQ (reference sequence). The CDR3 region is CASSYGTSRVPYEQYF. CDR3 coding DNA: TGTGCCAGCAGCTATGGGACTAGCCGTGTGCCCTACGAGCAGTACTTC.

About this clone itself: The sample contains more than one DNA sequence encoding this CDR3. The chain is built from TRBV5-4 and TRBJ1-6; tentative D call: TRBD1 (6 bases). Trimming cost V 0 bases and J 6 bases, with 7 bases left between them. CDR1 is SGHNT and CDR2 is YYREEE in the germline V gene (reference sequence). The CDR3 has 14 residues. The CDR3 reads CASSLEQGNSPLHF. The CDR3 DNA sequence: TGTGCCAGCAGCTTGGAACAGGGTAATTCACCCCTCCACTTT.

V and J are TRBV5-5 and TRBJ1-1; 9 nucleotides line up with TRBD1. Germline CDR1 is SGHKS and CDR2 is YYEKEE (reference sequence). J gave up 0 bases and V 4 bases, and 7 bases lay outside the gene matches. The CDR3 sequence is 16 residues long. The CDR3 DNA is TGTGCCAGCAGCGATTACAGGGGGCTGGTGAACACTGAAGCTTTCTTT. Its protein is CASSDYRGLVNTEAFF.

The chain recombines TRBV18 with TRBJ2-3, with D perhaps matching TRBD2 (5 bases). Trimming removed 4 bases at V and 2 bases at J, with 13 bases between. CDR1 is KGHSH, CDR2 LQKENI, per germline. The length of the CDR3 is 15 residues. CDR3 coding DNA: TGTGCCAGCTCACGGACCGACGGGATCACAGATACGCAGTATTTT. Translating it yields CASSRTDGITDTQYF.

This clone has only one observation. This CDR3 reads CASSIGQGLWSKSGNTIYF. The CDR3 DNA sequence: TGTGCCAGCAGCATTGGACAGGGCCTCTGGAGTAAATCTGGAAACACCATATATTTT. V and J are TRBV7-2 and TRBJ1-3, with 8 bases lining up with TRBD1. The CDR3 spans 19 residues. V shed 5 bases and J 1 base; nucleotides not matched to a gene: 16. Germline CDR1 SGHTA, CDR2 FQGNSA.

In its sample, this clone was seen a few times. The CDR3 loop is CASSFGTGNQPQHF. The CDR3 nucleotides read TGTGCCAGCAGTTTTGGGACAGGCAATCAGCCCCAGCATTTT. The chain combines TRBV6-6 with TRBJ1-5; 7 positions match TRBD1. This CDR3 spans 14 amino acids. V lost 4 bases to trimming and J lost 2 bases; unmatched junction nucleotides: 2. The germline V gene has CDR1 MNHNY and CDR2 SVGAGI (reference sequence).

V usage is TRBV9 and J usage is TRBJ1-1, with a tentative D call TRBD1 (5 bases). CDR3 length equals 16 residues. Germline CDR1 and CDR2: SGDLS and YYNGEE. Trimming removed 0 bases from V and 3 bases from J, with 15 bases in between. The CDR3 DNA reads as TGTGCCAGCAGCGTAGGGCCGGGGGTAAAGGACACTGAAGCTTTCTTT. Its translation is CASSVGPGVKDTEAFF. Full variable domain (remainder filled in from reference TRBV9 and TRBJ1-1): DSGVTQTPKHLITATGQRVTLRCSPRSGDLSVYWYQQSLDQGLQFLIQYYNGEERAKGNILERFSAQQFPDLHSELNLSSLELGDSALYFCASSVGPGVKDTEAFFGQGTRLTVV.